Following are 9 T cell receptor beta chains from one sample sequenced in a study of blood T cell repertoires in COVID-19. The table came from immunoSEQ multiplex PCR; TCRdb's copy has only in-frame clones and leaves some out. Counted here are 150,000 to 250,000 clones, approximately 83% occurring once; the ten biggest clones make up around 7%. The sequenced sample consisted of PBMCs or T cells enriched from blood (not recorded which). The source of these receptors is a man aged 40-49 years who had recovered from COVID-19.

This chain links TRBV4-2 with TRBJ1-3; TRBD1 is a possible D gene (5 bases). Looked up from germline, CDR1 is LGHNA and CDR2 is YNFKEQ. The CDR3 has 16 amino acids. Trimming took off 2 bases at V and 3 bases at J, with 14 bases between the two ends. The CDR3 here is CASSQPGGEIGNTIYF. The CDR3 coding sequence is TGTGCCAGCAGCCAACCGGGGGGGGAAATTGGAAACACCATATATTTT.

This chain uses TRBV11-2 with TRBJ1-1; no reliable D call. The CDR3 consists of 15 residues. V was trimmed by 1 base and J by 1 base, leaving 10 bases between them. Germline CDR1 and CDR2: SGHAT and FQNNGV. The CDR3 is CASSLGVPGNTEAFF. The CDR3 DNA reads TGTGCCAGCAGCTTAGGTGTCCCAGGGAACACTGAAGCTTTCTTT.

The rearrangement links TRBV7-9 to TRBJ1-5; 8 bases match TRBD1. Germline V gene sequence: CDR1 SEHNR, CDR2 FQNEAQ (reference sequence). V lost 1 base and J lost 1; bases outside the gene matches: 9. The CDR3 loop spans 18 amino acids. CDR3 loop: CASSLGAGGKGSNQPQHF. CDR3 nucleotide sequence: TGTGCCAGCAGCTTAGGAGCAGGGGGCAAGGGCAGCAATCAGCCCCAGCATTTT.

The chain has TRBV7-9 and TRBJ2-1; TRBD1 is a possible D gene (6 bases). This CDR3 comprises 11 residues. Trimming stripped 10 bases from V and 7 bases from J, with 11 bases between. The germline gives CDR1 SEHNR, CDR2 FQNEAQ (reference sequence). DNA for the CDR3: TGTGCCACACAGGGCCCAAATGAGCAGTTCTTC. Translation gives CATQGPNEQFF.

V and J are TRBV24-1 and TRBJ2-1; 7 positions match TRBD2. Germline trimming cut 4 bases from V and 0 bases from J; bases unmatched to any gene: 8. The CDR3 is 17 amino acids. Germline V gives CDR1 KGHDR, CDR2 SFDVKD. CDR3: CATSEVSGISSYNEQFF. The CDR3 DNA follows: TGTGCCACCAGTGAAGTGAGCGGGATTAGCTCCTACAATGAGCAGTTCTTC.

This chain joins TRBV2 and TRBJ1-2; 8 bases line up with TRBD1. Germline CDR1 and CDR2: SNHLY and FYNNEI. J gave up 5 bases and V 7 bases, and 12 bases lay outside the gene matches. The CDR3 covers 15 residues. The CDR3 sequence is CASTGMQGARYGYTF. The CDR3 nucleotides are TGTGCCAGCACCGGGATGCAGGGGGCAAGATATGGCTACACCTTC.

This chain uses TRBV15 with TRBJ1-4; no clear D. The CDR3 spans 16 residues. Germline V gene sequence: CDR1 LNHNV, CDR2 YYDKDF (reference sequence). The V end was cut by 0 bases, the J end by 8 bases, with 16 bases between. CDR3 region: CATSRDIGLAGEKLFF. The CDR3 DNA reads TGTGCCACCAGCAGAGATATCGGGTTAGCTGGCGAAAAACTGTTTTTT.

The J gene is TRBJ1-2, the V gene TRBV7-2, with D perhaps TRBD1 (6 bases). There are 15 residues in the CDR3. Germline lookup yields CDR1 SGHTA and CDR2 FQGNSA. The ends were cut back, 2 bases at V and 4 bases at J, with 14 bases in the middle. CDR3 nucleotides: TGTGCCAGCAGCTTAAGCCCGACAGGTTTCTATGGCTACACCTTC. Translating it yields CASSLSPTGFYGYTF.

The chain has TRBV19 and TRBJ2-6, with D perhaps TRBD2 (7 bases). The ends were cut back, 7 bases at V and 3 bases at J, with 16 bases in the middle. CDR1 and CDR2 (germline): LNHDA, SQIVND (reference sequence). This CDR3 comprises 16 residues. The CDR3 DNA follows: TGTGCCAGTATCCAGAGGGGGGGGCATGGGGCCAACGTCCTGACTTTC. Translation gives CASIQRGGHGANVLTF. Combining the CDR3 with reference TRBV19 and TRBJ2-6 gives the whole variable domain DGGITQSPKYLFRKEGQNVTLSCEQNLNHDAMYWYRQDPGQGLRLIYYSQIVNDFQKGDIAEGYSVSREKKESFPLTVTSAQKNPTAFYLCASIQRGGHGANVLTFGAGSRLTVL.